What follows is one TCR beta chain and its context. This clone has just a few counts. It has no known antigen specificity. The sample holds no much larger clone one base away, and base qualities are not on file. The entry originates in a study of cytomegalovirus exposure and HLA in healthy donors (dated by TCRdb to 2016 to 2017). Background for the entire study: An earlier analysis of some 600 of the donors reported 276 Gb of sequence data and 95 million to 120 million unique TCR beta sequences obtained from some 200 million T cells. The number of typed donors differed by locus: about 629-630 for A, B, C, DRB1 and DQB1; about 520 for DQA1; 606 for DPA1; and some 430 for DPB1. Along with the roughly 670-subject first cohort, a separate validation cohort of about 110 different subjects was used. Because of strong linkage in the cohort, four to six DR-DQ haplotypes were treated as single units for association and clustering. The study profiled the T cell repertoires of around 700 subjects by immunosequencing and related them to cytomegalovirus serostatus. A later analysis re-analyzed previously published TCR beta repertoires from about 730 donors and added high-resolution HLA genotyping to study TCR occurrence patterns. All discovery cohort repertoires had been generated on a single sequencing platform. The study was designed to test whether signatures of past pathogen exposure could be identified by cataloging public T cell receptors. Of the 300 to 500 genotyped donors, 81% were placed in the genetic ancestry cluster associated with self-reported Caucasian donors. On average, over 200,000 unique TCR beta nucleotide sequences were sequenced per donor among several hundred genotyped donors of the cohort, with around 19% of those sequences being non-productive. A later genetic analysis took genome-wide SNP genotypes for 398 of the 666 donors and used that subset as a discovery cohort. Donor age, sex, ethnicity and CMV serostatus were compiled alongside the repertoire data. An early release that covered about 600 HLA-typed donors contained about 300 gigabases of sequencing data and 75 million to 100 million unique TCR sequences. Class I and class II HLA loci were covered by the typing at four-digit resolution. High-throughput TCR immunosequencing, statistical association of individual TCRs with disease status, and machine learning were combined to predict cytomegalovirus infection status. An earlier analysis of several hundred of the donors used high-throughput TCR beta sequencing to judge whether each TCR beta V gene segment behaved as functional or pseudogenic. The later analysis used no new phenotypic data to find candidate immune exposures, relying instead on TCR beta sequences and their occurrence across donors.

The cohort consisted of 666 healthy bone marrow donors. At the time of sampling, every cohort member was nominally healthy, though immune exposures that went unrecorded were likely present. The donor tested CMV seronegative and was one of the 352 seronegative cohort members. Each donor provided a peripheral blood sample, and peripheral blood mononuclear cells were used for TCR beta sequencing. The Qiagen DNeasy Blood Extraction Kit was used to extract genomic DNA from the blood cell samples. The library was obtained by the immunoSEQ multiplex PCR assay. For the multiplex PCR, a mixture combining 60 forward primers for TCR Vbeta segments and 13 reverse primers for TCR Jbeta segments was used. A multiplex PCR assay on genomic DNA amplified the CDR3 region of rearranged TCR beta genes. The Illumina HiSeq System was used to sequence the amplified TCR beta libraries as 87-base-pair reads. Regarding the original processing steps: Across the 670 or so repertoires, a later analysis counted 78 million or so unique TCR beta chains, about 10 million of which were shared by at least two donors. Raw reads were error-corrected and collapsed into unique sequences by a nearest-neighbor algorithm in which closely related sequences were merged to remove PCR and sequencing errors. CDR3 sequences were aligned to IMGT reference sequences to assign V, D and J gene segments. For a sequence to be retained, a match of at least six nucleotides was required to both a V gene segment and a J gene segment. A rearrangement was called productive if the CDR3 had no stop codons and remained in frame with V and J, and every other rearrangement was called non-productive. CDR3 was defined according to IMGT convention as the region running from the second conserved V-encoded cysteine to the conserved J-encoded phenylalanine. In an earlier analysis of 550 to 650 of the donors, sequences lacking an unambiguous match to a single V gene segment were excluded. An earlier analysis of 500 to 600 of the donors classified V segments as functional when productive rearrangements were above 56.7% and as segregating when the standard deviation between donors was above 5%. To diagnose cytomegalovirus status from the catalog of TCR beta chain sequences, a statistical classification framework was built. A later analysis assigned V and J genes by comparing TCR nucleotide sequences with IMGT/GENE-DB human TR gene sequences. The TCRdist pipeline was used in a later analysis to assign CDR3 sequences and most-parsimonious VDJ recombination scenarios. In a later analysis, each TCR beta chain was defined by its CDR3 amino acid sequence together with its V-gene family, and reads lacking a unique V-gene family were excluded. A later analysis removed 600 or so highly shared, low-generation-probability nucleotide sequences to deal with suspected cross-contamination and a sequencing artifact. In a later analysis, a clonal expansion index for each public chain was calculated from normalized within-repertoire ranks of inferred template counts. A later analysis computed generation probabilities with a VDJ recombination model fitted to out-of-frame rearrangements, and checked the results against IGoR. In a later analysis, hypergeometric tests were used to score TCR-TCR, TCR-HLA and TCR-CMV co-occurrence, with a repertoire-size bias correction applied to TCR pairs. To estimate false discovery rates, a later analysis permuted the HLA or CMV assignments 20 times. In a later analysis, co-occurring TCRs were grouped with DBSCAN, and TCRdist sequence similarity was added when clustering was performed within HLA-allele-positive subsets. For co-occurrence clustering, repertoires with fewer than 30,000 or more than 120,000 public chains were excluded, along with roughly 5 repertoires with anomalous nucleotide sharing. TCRdb mirrors the immuneACCESS table, restricted to in-frame sequences. Some clones are absent from its copies; in checked studies, under half trace to an unresolved V gene, and the reason for the others is unknown. V and J calls and clone size follow that table, whereas D and trimming were derived from the DNA. This sample lists some 200,000 clones; roughly 80% were detected once. Clones ranked in the top ten supply 3.8% of the sample.

Including the terminal cysteine and phenylalanine, the CDR3 comprises 14 residues. The kept DNA is CDR3 alone, 42 bases in frame from the first base. In the germline V gene, CDR1 corresponds to SNHLY and CDR2 to FYNNEI. Unmatched junction bases come to 5, with V trimmed by 7 bases and J by 2 bases. Overall study outcomes, separate from this receptor: Immune exposure information for the cohort was limited to CMV serostatus. Most TCR sequences were observed very rarely across donors, whereas some public TCRs were present in many individuals. In the study, 150 to 200 TCR beta chains were listed as associated with cytomegalovirus. The cohort was sequenced for TCR beta chains only, and without alpha or paired-chain data the features that could be detected were limited. Linkage disequilibrium might explain the correlated functional status among segregating V segments, but an unknown experimental factor could not be excluded. Because the 87-base-pair reads could not distinguish some IMGT-functional V segments, including TRBV6-2 and TRBV6-3, those segments were excluded. A further reported finding was that TCR beta sequences accurately predicted the HLA-A and HLA-B alleles for most subjects in the first cohort. The authors suggested that the approach could potentially be extended to other disease states and immunological phenotypes. A later analysis reported that several top co-occurrence clusters appeared linked to parvovirus B19, influenza, CMV and Epstein-Barr virus. The classifier was reported to diagnose cytomegalovirus status with high specificity and sensitivity in both the original and validation cohorts. Assigning TCR associations to individual alleles was difficult when HLA alleles, especially DR and DQ, strongly co-occurred. Presence/absence analyses assumed roughly uniform sequencing depth across donors, an assumption that may not hold. In vitro tests confirmed that a few of the cytomegalovirus-associated TCR beta chains recognize cytomegalovirus antigens. In a later analysis, over 15,000 TCR beta sequences were associated with specific HLA alleles at a false discovery rate of 0.05. A later genetic analysis associated a missense DCLRE1C variant with V-gene and J-gene trimming of TCR beta chains, and an independent cohort replicated the association. Because counts were too low, fewer than 20 rarely observed V segments, including chromosome 9 orphons, were excluded from the earlier analysis of a few hundred of the donors. In a later analysis, TCR association rates were found to vary across HLA loci, with the most associated TCRs seen for DRB1 alleles and the fewest for HLA-C alleles. Broadly in line with IMGT annotations, most TCR beta V segments showed up in productive rearrangements about 87% or about 30% of the time in an earlier analysis of 450 to 750 of the donors. The sequencing pipeline was judged likely to have produced a cluster of highly shared sequence variants as a technical artifact. A later analysis found that HLA-associated TCR beta chains were more clonally expanded and had lower generation probabilities than equally common non-associated chains. According to a later analysis, most CMV-associated TCR beta chains appeared to be HLA-restricted, and the HLA associations seemed to be driven largely by CMV exposure. Compared with the approximately 600-donor mean, donors in an Asian-associated ancestry cluster had fewer N-insertions in productive TCRs, according to a later genetic analysis. Because HLA typing was unavailable for some donors at each locus, only the typed subset was used in association tests.

This chain is built from TRBV2 and TRBJ1-5, with 7 bases matching TRBD1. Input material: PBMCs. This clonotype was sampled from a man aged 45-65 years in good health and CMV-seronegative. Here is the DNA: TGTGCCAGCACTCTCGGACAGGGCAATCAGCCCCAGCATTTT. It translates to CASTLGQGNQPQHF.